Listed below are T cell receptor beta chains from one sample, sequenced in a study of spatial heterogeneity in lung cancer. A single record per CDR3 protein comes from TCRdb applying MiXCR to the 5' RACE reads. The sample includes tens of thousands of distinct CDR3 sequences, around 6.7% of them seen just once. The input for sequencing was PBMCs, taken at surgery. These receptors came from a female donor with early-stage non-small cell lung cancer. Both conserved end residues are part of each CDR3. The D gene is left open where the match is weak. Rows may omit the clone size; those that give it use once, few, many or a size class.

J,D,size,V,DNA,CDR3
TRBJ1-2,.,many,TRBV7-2,TGTGCCAGCAGACGGGAAACCGGGGGAGGCTACACCTTC,CASRRETGGGYTF
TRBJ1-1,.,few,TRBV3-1,TGTGCCAGCAGCCAAGATACGGTCGTGGAGACTGAAGCTTTCTTT,CASSQDTVVETEAFF
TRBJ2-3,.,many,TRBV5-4,TGTGCCAGCAGCTTAAGCTTCCGGCAGGGGCCCACAGATACGCAGTATTTT,CASSLSFRQGPTDTQYF
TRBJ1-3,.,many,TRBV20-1,TGCAGTGCTAGACCCGGGACTTCTGGAAACACCATATATTTT,CSARPGTSGNTIYF
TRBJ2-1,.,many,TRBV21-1,TGTGCCAGCACGAGGGGGCATCGTCCCGGGTTCTTC,CASTRGHRPGFF
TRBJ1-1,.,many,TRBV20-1,TGCAGTTCAACAGGGAACACTGAAGCTTTCTTT,CSSTGNTEAFF
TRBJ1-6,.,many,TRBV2,TGTGCCAGCAGTGAAGTGGGGGGGCTTGGTAATTCACCCCTCCACTTT,CASSEVGGLGNSPLHF
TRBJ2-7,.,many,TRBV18,TGTGCCAGCTCACCACCGCAAGGGCCCTACGAGCAGTACTTC,CASSPPQGPYEQYF
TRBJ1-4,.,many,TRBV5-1,TGCGCCAGCAGCTTGGCGGGCAGTAGTGGTGAAAAACTGTTTTTT,CASSLAGSSGEKLFF
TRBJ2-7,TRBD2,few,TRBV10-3,TGTGCCATCAGACCAGCGGGGGATCCCTACGAGCAGTACTTC,CAIRPAGDPYEQYF
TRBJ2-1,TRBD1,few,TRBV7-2,TGTGCCAGCAGCTTAGCGGCCCAGGGGGCACAGTTCTTC,CASSLAAQGAQFF
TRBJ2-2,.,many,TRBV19,TGTGCCAGTACTGCCCCGGGCAGAGCGAACACCGGGGAGCTGTTTTTT,CASTAPGRANTGELFF
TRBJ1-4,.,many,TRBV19,TGTGCCAGTCGAAGAGCGGAGGAAAAACTGTTTTTT,CASRRAEEKLFF
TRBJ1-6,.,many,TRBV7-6,TGTGCCAGCAGTTCGGGAGGGCCGGTATCCTATAATTCACCCCTCCACTTT,CASSSGGPVSYNSPLHF
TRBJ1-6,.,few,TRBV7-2,TGTGCCAGCAGCTTAGGCATAGGGACCTATAATTCACCCCTCCACTTT,CASSLGIGTYNSPLHF
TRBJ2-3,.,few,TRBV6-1,TGTGCCAGCAGTGTCCCACCAACAGATACGCAGTATTTT,CASSVPPTDTQYF
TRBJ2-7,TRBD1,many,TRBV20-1,TGCAGTGCCCCCGGGACAGGGTTTTCCTACGAGCAGTACTTC,CSAPGTGFSYEQYF
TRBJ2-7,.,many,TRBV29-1,TGCAGCGCCGCCCACAGCGGCTCCTACGAGCAGTACTTC,CSAAHSGSYEQYF
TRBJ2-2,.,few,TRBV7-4,TGTGCCAGCAGCGAGAGCCTTTCAGTAACCGGGGAGCTGTTTTTT,CASSESLSVTGELFF
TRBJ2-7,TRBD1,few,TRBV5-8,TGTGCCAGCAGCTGGGACAGTGACGTCTGGGACGAGCAGTACTTC,CASSWDSDVWDEQYF
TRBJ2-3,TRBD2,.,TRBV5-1,TGCGCCAGCAGCTCCGGGACTAGCGGCCCAGATACGCAGTATTTT,CASSSGTSGPDTQYF
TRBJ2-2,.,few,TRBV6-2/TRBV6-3,TGTGCCAGCAGTTACCGTTCCAGGGTAGGGAACACCGGGGAGCTGTTTTTT,CASSYRSRVGNTGELFF
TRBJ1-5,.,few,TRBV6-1,TGTGCCAGCAGTGATGACCTATCGGGGCCCCAGCATTTT,CASSDDLSGPQHF
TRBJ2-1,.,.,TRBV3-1,TGTGCCAGCAGCCGTAAACAGGGAACTGAGCAGTTCTTC,CASSRKQGTEQFF
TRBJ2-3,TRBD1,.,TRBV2,TGTGCCAGCAGTGACGGTCAGGGGGGCACAGATACGCAGTATTTT,CASSDGQGGTDTQYF
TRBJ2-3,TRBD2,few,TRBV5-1,TGCGCCAGCAGCTCCCTAGCGGGCAGTATCACAGATACGCAGTATTTT,CASSSLAGSITDTQYF
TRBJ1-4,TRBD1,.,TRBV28,TGTGCCAGCAGTTTAAACAGGGGTTTGTTTGAAAAACTGTTTTTT,CASSLNRGLFEKLFF
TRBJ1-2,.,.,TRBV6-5,TGTGCCAGCAGTTACTCGGGGGGTTATGGCTACACCTTC,CASSYSGGYGYTF
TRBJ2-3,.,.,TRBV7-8,TGTGCCAGCAGCTTAGGTGGGGCCCGCGCAGATACGCAGTATTTT,CASSLGGARADTQYF
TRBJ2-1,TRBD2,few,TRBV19,TGTGCCAGTAGTACCCTCTTCGCGGGGGGATCCTACAATGAGCAGTTCTTC,CASSTLFAGGSYNEQFF
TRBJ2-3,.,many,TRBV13,TGTGCCAGCAGCTCCCCGGGATCCCTCACAGATACGCAGTATTTT,CASSSPGSLTDTQYF
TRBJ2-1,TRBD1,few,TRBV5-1,TGCGCCAGCAGCTTGGCCGGGACAGGGTTTTCCCCGGGGAATGAGCAGTTCTTC,CASSLAGTGFSPGNEQFF
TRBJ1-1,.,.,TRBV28,TGTGCCAGCAGTTCCTGGGGGCCGAGCGACACTGAAGCTTTCTTT,CASSSWGPSDTEAFF
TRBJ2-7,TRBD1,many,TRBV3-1,TGTGCCAGCAGCCGGGGACAGGGGGCTTACGAGCAGTACTTC,CASSRGQGAYEQYF
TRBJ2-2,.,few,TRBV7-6,TGTGCCAGCAGCCTAGATGGGCGCAGGGGGAACACCGGGGAGCTGTTTTTT,CASSLDGRRGNTGELFF
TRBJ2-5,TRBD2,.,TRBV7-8,TGTGCCGGCAGCCCCCGGGGACTAGCCGGGGGAGAAACCCAGTACTTC,CAGSPRGLAGGETQYF
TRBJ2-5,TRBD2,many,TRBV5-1,TGCGCCAGCAGCCCACTAGCGGGAGAGACCCAGTACTTC,CASSPLAGETQYF
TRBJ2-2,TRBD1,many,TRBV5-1,TGCGCCACCGGGACAGGGTCCGCCGGGGAGCTGTTTTTT,CATGTGSAGELFF
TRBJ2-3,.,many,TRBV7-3,TGTGCCAGCAGCCCCCGGCAGTTAGATACGCAGTATTTT,CASSPRQLDTQYF
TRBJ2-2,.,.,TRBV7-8,TGTGCCAGCAGCCCCTACACGAACACCGGGGAGCTGTTTTTT,CASSPYTNTGELFF
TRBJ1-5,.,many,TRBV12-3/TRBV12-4,TGTGCCAGCAGTTGGACATCCAGCAATCAGCCCCAGCATTTT,CASSWTSSNQPQHF
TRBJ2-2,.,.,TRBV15,TGTGCCACCAGCAATGAAAGGACCGGGGAGCTGTTTTTT,CATSNERTGELFF
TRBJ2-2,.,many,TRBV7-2,TGTGCCAGCAGCTTAGTCGGGAGGGAGCTGTTTTTT,CASSLVGRELFF
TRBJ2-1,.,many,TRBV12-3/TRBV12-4,TGTGCCAGCAGTTTAGATCGGGGTAGCGGCTACAATGAGCAGTTCTTC,CASSLDRGSGYNEQFF
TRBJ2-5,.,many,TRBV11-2,TGTGCCAGCAGCTTCGGAGCGGGCGATGAAGAGACCCAGTACTTC,CASSFGAGDEETQYF
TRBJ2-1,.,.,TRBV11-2,TGTGCCAGCAGCTCCCTAGCGAACTCCTACAATGAGCAGTTCTTC,CASSSLANSYNEQFF
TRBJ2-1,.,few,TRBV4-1,TGCGCCAGCAGCCAAGGGGGTGGGCGGACTCTTAGCTCCTACAATGAGCAGTTCTTC,CASSQGGGRTLSSYNEQFF
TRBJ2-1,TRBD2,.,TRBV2,TGTGCCAGCAGTGAAGCTAGCGGGGGTCACAATGAGCAGTTCTTC,CASSEASGGHNEQFF
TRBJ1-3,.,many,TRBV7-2,TGTGCCAGCACGGGCGGGGGGGCGCGAGGAAACACCATATATTTT,CASTGGGARGNTIYF
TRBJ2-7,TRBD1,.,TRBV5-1,TGCGCCAGCAGCGTACAGGGGCCCTCCTACGAGCAGTACTTC,CASSVQGPSYEQYF
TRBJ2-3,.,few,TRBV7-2,TGTGCCAGCAGCTTAGGAATGGACACAGATACGCAGTATTTT,CASSLGMDTDTQYF
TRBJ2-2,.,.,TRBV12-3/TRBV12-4,TGTGCCAGCAGTACAGGGAGCCCCGGGGAGCTGTTTTTT,CASSTGSPGELFF
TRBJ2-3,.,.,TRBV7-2,TGTGCCAGCAGCTTTTTACTAGACGGGAATACGCAGTATTTT,CASSFLLDGNTQYF